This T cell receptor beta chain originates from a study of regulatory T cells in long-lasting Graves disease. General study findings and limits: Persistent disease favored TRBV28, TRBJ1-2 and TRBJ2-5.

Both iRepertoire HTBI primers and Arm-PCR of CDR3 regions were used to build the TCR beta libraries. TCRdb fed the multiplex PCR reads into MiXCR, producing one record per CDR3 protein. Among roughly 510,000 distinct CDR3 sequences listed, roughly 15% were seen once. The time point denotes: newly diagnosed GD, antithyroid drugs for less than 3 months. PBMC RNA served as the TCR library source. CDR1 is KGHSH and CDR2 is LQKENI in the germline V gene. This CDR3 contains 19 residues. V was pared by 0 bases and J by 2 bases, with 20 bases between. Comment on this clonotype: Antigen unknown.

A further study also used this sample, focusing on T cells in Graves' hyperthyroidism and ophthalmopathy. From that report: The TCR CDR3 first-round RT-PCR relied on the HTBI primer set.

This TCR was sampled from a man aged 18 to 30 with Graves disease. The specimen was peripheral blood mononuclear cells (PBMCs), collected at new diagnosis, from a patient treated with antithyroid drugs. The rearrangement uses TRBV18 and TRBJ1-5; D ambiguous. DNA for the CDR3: TGTGCCAGCTCACCACCGTCCCCAGTTTTAAATGTGGGCAATCAGCCCCAGCATTTT. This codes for CASSPPSPVLNVGNQPQHF.